This T cell receptor (beta chain) is drawn from a study of blood T cell repertoires in COVID-19. Study details: Samples came from the United States, Italy and Spain, spanning acute and convalescent COVID-19. PBMCs, B-cell-depleted T cells, or T cells provided the cDNA or gDNA that made up the material.

The germline V gene has CDR1 LGHDT and CDR2 YNNKEL (reference sequence). There are 14 residues in the CDR3. V gave up 5 bases and J gave up 5 bases; unmatched junction bases: 8. Original processing notes: Estimated nucleated cell counts came from reference gene primer amplification. The data were produced by immunoSEQ multiplex PCR, yet TCRdb's version contains in-frame clones alone and is incomplete. The V and J calls and clone size are taken from that table; D and trimming were inferred from the DNA. The table shows approximately 250,000 clones, with roughly 90% occurring only once. The clonotype comes from a man under 40 with active or convalescent COVID-19. V gene TRBV3-1 (or the pseudogene TRBV3-2) combines with J gene TRBJ2-7; TRBD1 matches at 8 bases. Sequencing was done on a sample of peripheral blood. CDR3 DNA: TGTGCCAGCAGCGTTGACAGGGGAAGAGACGAGCAGTACTTC. This codes for CASSVDRGRDEQYF.